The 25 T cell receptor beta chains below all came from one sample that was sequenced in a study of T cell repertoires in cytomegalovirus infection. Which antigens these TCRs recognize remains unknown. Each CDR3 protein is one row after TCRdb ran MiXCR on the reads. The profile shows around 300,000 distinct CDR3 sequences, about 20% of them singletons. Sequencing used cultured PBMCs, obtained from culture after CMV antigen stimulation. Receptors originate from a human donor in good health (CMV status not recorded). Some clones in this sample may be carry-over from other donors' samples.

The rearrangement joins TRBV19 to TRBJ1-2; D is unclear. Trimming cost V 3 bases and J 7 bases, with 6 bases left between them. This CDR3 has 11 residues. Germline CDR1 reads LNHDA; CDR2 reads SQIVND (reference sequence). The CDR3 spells CASSILGGYTF. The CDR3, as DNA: TGTGCCAGTAGTATCCTCGGTGGCTACACCTTC.

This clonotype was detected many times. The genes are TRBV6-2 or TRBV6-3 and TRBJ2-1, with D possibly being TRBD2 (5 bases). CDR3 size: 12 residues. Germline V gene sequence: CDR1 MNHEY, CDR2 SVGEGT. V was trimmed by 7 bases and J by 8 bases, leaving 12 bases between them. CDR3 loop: CASTQLRDEQFF. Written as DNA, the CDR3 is TGTGCCAGCACACAACTGAGGGATGAGCAGTTCTTC.

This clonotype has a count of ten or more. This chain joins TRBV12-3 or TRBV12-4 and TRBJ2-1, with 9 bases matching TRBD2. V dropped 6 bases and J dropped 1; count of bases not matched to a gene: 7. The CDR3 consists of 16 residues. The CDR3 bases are TGTGCCAGCAGCCCTGGGACTAGCACTTCCTACAATGAGCAGTTCTTC. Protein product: CASSPGTSTSYNEQFF.

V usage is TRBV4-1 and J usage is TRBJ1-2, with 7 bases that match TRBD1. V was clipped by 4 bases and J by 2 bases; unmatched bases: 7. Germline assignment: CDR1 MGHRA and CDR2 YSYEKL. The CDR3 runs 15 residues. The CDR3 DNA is TGCGCCAGCAGCCCCCGGGACAGTCAGAACTATGGCTACACCTTC. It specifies CASSPRDSQNYGYTF.

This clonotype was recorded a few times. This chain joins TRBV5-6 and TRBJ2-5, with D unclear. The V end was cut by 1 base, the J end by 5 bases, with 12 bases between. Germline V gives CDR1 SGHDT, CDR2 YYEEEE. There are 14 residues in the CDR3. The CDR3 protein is CASSLIQAPETQYF. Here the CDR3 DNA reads TGTGCCAGCAGCTTGATACAAGCCCCTGAGACCCAGTACTTC.

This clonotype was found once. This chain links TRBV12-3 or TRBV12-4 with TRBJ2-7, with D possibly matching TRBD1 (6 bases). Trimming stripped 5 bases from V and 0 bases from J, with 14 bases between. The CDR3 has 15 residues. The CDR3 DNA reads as TGTGCCAGCAGTCCATACAGGGCTAGCTCCTACGAGCAGTACTTC. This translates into CASSPYRASSYEQYF.

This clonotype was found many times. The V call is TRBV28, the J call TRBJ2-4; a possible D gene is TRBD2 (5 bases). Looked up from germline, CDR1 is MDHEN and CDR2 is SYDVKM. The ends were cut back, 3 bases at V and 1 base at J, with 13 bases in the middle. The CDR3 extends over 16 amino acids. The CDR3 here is CASSFPRLAAKNIQYF. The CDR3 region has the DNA TGTGCCAGCAGTTTTCCCAGATTAGCGGCCAAAAACATTCAGTACTTC.

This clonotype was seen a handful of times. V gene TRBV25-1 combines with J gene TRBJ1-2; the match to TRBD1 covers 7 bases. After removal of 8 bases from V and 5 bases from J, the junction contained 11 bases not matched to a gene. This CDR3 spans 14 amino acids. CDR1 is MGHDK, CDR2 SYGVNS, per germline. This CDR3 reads CASPYRQGEYGYTF. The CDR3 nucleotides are TGTGCCAGCCCGTACCGTCAGGGGGAATATGGCTACACCTTC.

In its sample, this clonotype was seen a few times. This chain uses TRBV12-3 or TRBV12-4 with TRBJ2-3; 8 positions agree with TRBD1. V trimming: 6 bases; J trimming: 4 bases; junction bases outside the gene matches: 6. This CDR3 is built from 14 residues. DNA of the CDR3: TGTGCCAGCAGGCCGACAGGGGCCGCAGATACGCAGTATTTT. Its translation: CASRPTGAADTQYF.

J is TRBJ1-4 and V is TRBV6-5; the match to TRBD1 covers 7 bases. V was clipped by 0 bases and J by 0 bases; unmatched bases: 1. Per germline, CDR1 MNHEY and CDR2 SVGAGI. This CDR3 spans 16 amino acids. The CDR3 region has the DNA TGTGCCAGCAGTTACTCGACAGGGACAACTAATGAAAAACTGTTTTTT. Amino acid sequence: CASSYSTGTTNEKLFF.

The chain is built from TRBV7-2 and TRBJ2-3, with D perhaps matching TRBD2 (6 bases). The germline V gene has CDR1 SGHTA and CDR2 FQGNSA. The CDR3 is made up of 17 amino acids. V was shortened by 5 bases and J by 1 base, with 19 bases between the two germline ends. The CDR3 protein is CASSPPRGEDGTDTQYF. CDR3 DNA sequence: TGTGCCAGCAGCCCCCCCAGAGGGGAGGATGGCACAGATACGCAGTATTTT.

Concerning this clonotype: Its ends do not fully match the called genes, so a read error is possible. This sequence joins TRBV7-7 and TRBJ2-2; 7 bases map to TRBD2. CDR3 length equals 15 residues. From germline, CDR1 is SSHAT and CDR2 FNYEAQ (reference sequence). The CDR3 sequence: CASSRTRASTGEPFF. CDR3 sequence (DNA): TGTGCCAGCTCTAGGACTAGGGCTTCCACCGGGGAGCCGTTTTTT.

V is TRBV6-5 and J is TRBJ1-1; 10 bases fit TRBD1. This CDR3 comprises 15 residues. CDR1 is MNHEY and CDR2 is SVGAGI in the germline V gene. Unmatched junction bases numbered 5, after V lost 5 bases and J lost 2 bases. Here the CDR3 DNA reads TGTGCCAGCAGTGACAGGGGGCAGGGTAACACTGAAGCTTTCTTT. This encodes CASSDRGQGNTEAFF.

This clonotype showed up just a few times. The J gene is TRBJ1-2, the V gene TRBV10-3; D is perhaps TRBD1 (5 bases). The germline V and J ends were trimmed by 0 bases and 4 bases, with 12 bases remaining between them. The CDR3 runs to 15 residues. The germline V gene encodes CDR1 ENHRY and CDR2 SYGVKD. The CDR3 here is CAISESWQGGYGYTF. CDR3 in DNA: TGTGCCATCAGTGAGTCGTGGCAGGGTGGCTATGGCTACACCTTC.

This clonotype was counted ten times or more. The DNA for the CDR3 is TGTGCCAGCAGCGAACGGCAGGGACTCCCGCAAGAGACCCAGTACTTC. Residues: CASSERQGLPQETQYF. The gene calls are TRBV9 and TRBJ2-5, with a possible D match to TRBD2 (6 bases). This CDR3 region has 16 residues. Trimming left V 3 bases short and J 2 bases short, with 17 bases between. Germline V gene data show CDR1 as SGDLS and CDR2 as YYNGEE.

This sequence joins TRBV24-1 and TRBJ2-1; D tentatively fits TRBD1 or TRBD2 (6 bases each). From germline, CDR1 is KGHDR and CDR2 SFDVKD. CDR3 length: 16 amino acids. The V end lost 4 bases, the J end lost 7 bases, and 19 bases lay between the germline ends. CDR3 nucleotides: TGTGCCACCAGTGAGCCGGGGGCGCAAGATGGGAATGAGCAGTTCTTC. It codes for CATSEPGAQDGNEQFF.

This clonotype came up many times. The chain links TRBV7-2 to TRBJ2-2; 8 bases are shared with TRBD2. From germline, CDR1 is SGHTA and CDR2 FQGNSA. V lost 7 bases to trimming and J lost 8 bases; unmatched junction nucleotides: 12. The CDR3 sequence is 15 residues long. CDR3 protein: CASNRLAGGTGELFF. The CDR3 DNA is TGTGCCAGCAACCGCCTCGCGGGAGGAACGGGGGAGCTGTTTTTT.

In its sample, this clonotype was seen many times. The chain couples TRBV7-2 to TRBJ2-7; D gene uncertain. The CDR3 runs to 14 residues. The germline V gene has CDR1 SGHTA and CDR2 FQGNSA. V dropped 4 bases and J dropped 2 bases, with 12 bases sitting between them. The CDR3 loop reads CASSSSPGPYEQYF. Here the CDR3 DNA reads TGTGCCAGCAGCTCCTCCCCCGGACCCTACGAGCAGTACTTC.

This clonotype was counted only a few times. The CDR3 sequence: CASRAPRGLANYGYTF. CDR3 nucleotides: TGTGCCAGCAGAGCCCCCCGGGGGCTAGCTAACTATGGCTACACCTTC. The gene calls are TRBV6-1 and TRBJ1-2; TRBD1 is a possible D gene (6 bases). V was shortened by 6 bases and J by 0 bases, with 17 bases between the two germline ends. CDR1 is MNHNS and CDR2 is SASEGT in the germline V gene. This CDR3 has 16 residues.

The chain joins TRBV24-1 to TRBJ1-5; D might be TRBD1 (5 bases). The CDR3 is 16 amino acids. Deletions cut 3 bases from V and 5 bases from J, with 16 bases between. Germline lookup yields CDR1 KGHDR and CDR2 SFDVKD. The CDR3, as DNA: TGTGCCACCAGTGATGTCAGGGACGCCGGGCATCAGCCCCAGCATTTT. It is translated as CATSDVRDAGHQPQHF.

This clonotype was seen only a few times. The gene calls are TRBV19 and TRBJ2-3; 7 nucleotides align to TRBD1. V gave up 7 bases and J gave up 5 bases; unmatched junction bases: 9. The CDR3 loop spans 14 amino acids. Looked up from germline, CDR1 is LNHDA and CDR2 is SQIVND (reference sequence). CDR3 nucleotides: TGTGCCAGTACCGCGACAGGGTTGATAGATACGCAGTATTTT. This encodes CASTATGLIDTQYF.

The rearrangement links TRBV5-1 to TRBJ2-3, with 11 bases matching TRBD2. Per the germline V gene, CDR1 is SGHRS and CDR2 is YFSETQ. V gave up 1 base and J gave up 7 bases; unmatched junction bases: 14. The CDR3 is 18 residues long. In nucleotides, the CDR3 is TGCGCCAGCAGCTTGCAACTAGCGGGAGTAGCGGTAAAGAATACGCAGTATTTT. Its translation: CASSLQLAGVAVKNTQYF.

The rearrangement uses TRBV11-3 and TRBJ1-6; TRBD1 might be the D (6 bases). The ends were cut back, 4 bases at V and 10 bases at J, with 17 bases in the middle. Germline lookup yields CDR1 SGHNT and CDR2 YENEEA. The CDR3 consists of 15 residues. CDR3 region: CASSSRDTVSSPLHF. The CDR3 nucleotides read TGTGCCAGCAGCTCCCGGGACACGGTTTCATCACCCCTCCACTTT.

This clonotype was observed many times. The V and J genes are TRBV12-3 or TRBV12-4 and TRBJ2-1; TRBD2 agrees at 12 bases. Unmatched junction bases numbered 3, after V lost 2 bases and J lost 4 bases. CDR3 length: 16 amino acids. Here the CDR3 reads CASSLPLAGGYNEQFF. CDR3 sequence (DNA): TGTGCCAGCAGTTTACCACTAGCGGGAGGATACAATGAGCAGTTCTTC.

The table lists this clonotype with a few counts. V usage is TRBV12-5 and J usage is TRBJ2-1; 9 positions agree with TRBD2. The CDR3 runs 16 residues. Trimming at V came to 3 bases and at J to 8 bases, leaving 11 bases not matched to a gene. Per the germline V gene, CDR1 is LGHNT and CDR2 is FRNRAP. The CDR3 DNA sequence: TGTGCTAGTGGTTTCCGTTTAGCGGGAGTCAGCTATGAGCAGTTCTTC. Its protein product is CASGFRLAGVSYEQFF.